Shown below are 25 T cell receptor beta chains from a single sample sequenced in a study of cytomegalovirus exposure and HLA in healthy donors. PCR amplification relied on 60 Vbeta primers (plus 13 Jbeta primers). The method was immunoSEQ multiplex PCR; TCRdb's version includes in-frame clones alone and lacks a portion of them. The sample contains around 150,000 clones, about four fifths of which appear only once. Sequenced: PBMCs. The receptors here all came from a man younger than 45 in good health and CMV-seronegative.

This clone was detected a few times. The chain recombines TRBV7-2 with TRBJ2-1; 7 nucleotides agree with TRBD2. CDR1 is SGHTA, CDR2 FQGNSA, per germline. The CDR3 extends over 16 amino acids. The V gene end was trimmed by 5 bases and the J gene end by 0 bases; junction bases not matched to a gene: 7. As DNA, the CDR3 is TGTGCCAGCAGCCCCTTGGGCGGGAGCTCCTACAATGAGCAGTTCTTC. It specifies CASSPLGGSSYNEQFF.

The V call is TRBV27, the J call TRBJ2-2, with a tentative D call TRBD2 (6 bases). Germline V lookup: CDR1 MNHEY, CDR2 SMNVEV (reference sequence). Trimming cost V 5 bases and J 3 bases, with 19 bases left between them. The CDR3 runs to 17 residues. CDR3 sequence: CASSPRDSFAYTGELFF. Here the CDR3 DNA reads TGTGCCAGCAGTCCTCGGGACTCCTTCGCTTACACCGGGGAGCTGTTTTTT.

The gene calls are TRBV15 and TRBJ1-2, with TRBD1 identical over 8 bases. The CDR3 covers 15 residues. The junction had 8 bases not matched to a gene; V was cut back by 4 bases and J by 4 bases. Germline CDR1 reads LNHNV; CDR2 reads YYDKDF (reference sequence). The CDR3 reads CATSIQMGTGYGYTF. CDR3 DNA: TGTGCCACCAGCATCCAAATGGGGACAGGCTATGGCTACACCTTC.

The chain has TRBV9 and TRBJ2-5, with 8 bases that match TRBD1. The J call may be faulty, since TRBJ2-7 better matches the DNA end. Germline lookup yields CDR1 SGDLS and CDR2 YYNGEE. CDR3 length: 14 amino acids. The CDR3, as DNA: TGTGCCTCGTCGACAGGGGCCCTCACCTACGAGCAGTACTTC. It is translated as CASSTGALTYEQYF.

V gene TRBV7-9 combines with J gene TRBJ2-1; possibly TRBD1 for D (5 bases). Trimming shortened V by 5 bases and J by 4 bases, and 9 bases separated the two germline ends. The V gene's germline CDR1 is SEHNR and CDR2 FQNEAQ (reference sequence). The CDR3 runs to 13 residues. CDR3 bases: TGTGCCAGCAGCCAGGGCGAATACAATGAGCAGTTCTTC. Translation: CASSQGEYNEQFF.

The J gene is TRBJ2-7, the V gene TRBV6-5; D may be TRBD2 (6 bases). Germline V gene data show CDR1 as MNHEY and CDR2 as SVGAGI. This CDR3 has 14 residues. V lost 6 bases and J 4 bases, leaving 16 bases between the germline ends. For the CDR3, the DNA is TGTGCCAGCAGCCGGGACTGGGAAGCGTACGAGCAGTACTTC. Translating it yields CASSRDWEAYEQYF.

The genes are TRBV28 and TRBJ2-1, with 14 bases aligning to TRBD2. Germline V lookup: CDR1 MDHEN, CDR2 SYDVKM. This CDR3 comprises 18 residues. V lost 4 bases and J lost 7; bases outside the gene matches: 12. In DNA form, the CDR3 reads TGTGCCAGCAGTTCCTTAACTCGGACTAGCGGGAGGTATAATGAGCAGTTCTTC. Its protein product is CASSSLTRTSGRYNEQFF. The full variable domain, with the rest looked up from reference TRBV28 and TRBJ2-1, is DVKVTQSSRYLVKRTGEKVFLECVQDMDHENMFWYRQDPGLGLRLIYFSYDVKMKEKGDIPEGYSVSREKKERFSLILESASTNQTSMYLCASSSLTRTSGRYNEQFFGPGTRLTVL.

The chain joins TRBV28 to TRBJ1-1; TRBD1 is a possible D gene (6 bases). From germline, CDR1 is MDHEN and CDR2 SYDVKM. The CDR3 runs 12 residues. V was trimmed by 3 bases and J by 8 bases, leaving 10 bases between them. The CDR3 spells CASSLGAVEAFF. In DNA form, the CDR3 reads TGTGCCAGCAGTTTGGGGGCAGTCGAAGCTTTCTTT.

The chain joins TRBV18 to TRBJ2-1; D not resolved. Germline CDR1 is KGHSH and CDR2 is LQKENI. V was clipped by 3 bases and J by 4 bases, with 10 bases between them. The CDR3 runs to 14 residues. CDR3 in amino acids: CASSPSYGYNEQFF. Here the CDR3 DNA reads TGTGCCAGCTCACCTTCCTACGGTTACAATGAGCAGTTCTTC.

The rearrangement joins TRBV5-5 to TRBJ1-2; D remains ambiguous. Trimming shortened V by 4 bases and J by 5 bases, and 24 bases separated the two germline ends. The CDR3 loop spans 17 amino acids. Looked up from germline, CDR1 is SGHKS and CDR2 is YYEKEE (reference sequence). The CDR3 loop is CASSALPITVGVYGYTF. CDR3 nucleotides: TGTGCCAGCAGCGCCCTCCCGATTACGGTGGGAGTGTATGGCTACACCTTC.

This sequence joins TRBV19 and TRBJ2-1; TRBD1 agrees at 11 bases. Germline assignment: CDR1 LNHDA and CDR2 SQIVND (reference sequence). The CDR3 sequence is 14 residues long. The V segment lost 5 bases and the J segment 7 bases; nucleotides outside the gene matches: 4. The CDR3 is CASSSDRGRNEQFF. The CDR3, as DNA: TGTGCCAGTAGTTCGGACAGGGGGCGGAATGAGCAGTTCTTC.

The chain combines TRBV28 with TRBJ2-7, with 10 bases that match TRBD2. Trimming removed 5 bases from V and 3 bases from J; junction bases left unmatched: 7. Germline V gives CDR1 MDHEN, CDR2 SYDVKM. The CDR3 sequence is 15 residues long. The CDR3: CASSPGLAAYYEQYF. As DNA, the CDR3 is TGTGCCAGCAGTCCCGGACTAGCGGCGTACTACGAGCAGTACTTC.

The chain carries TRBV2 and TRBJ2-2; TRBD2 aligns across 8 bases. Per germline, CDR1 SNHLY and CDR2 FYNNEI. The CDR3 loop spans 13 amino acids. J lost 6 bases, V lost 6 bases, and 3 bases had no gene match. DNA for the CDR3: TGTGCCAGCAGGGGACTAGTGGCCGGGGAGCTGTTTTTT. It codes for CASRGLVAGELFF.

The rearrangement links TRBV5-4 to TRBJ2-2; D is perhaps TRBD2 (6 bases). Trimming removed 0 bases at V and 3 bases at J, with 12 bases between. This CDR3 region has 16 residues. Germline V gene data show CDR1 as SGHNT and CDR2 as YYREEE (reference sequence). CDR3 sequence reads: CASSLASASYTGELFF. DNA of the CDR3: TGTGCCAGCAGCTTGGCTAGCGCGTCGTACACCGGGGAGCTGTTTTTT. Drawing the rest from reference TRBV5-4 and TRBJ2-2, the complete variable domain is ETGVTQSPTHLIKTRGQQVTLRCSSQSGHNTVSWYQQALGQGPQFIFQYYREEENGRGNFPPRFSGLQFPNYSSELNVNALELDDSALYLCASSLASASYTGELFFGEGSRLTVL.

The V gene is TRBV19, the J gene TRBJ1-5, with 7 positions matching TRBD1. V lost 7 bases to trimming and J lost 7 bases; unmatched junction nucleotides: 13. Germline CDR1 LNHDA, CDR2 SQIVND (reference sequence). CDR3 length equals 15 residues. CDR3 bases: TGTGCCAGTACTTTCGAGACAGGGCGAAGGCAGCCCCAGCATTTT. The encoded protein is CASTFETGRRQPQHF.

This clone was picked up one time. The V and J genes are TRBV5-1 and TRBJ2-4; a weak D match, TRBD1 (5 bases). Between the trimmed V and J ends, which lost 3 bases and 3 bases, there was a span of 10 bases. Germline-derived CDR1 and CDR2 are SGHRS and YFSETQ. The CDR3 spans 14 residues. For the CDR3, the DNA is TGCGCCAGCAGCTCTGACAGTTTCAAAAACATTCAGTACTTC. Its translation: CASSSDSFKNIQYF.

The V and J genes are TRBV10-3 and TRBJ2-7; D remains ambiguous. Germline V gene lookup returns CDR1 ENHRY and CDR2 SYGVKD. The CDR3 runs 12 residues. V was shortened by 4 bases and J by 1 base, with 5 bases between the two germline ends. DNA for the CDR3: TGTGCCATCAGTGGCGGATCCTACGAGCAGTACTTC. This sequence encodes CAISGGSYEQYF.

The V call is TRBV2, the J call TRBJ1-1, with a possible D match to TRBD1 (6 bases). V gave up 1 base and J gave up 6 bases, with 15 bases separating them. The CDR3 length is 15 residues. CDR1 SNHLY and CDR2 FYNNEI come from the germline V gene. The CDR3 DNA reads TGTGCCAGCAGTGAAGTTGGGGGCGAGTGGGCTGAAGCTTTCTTT. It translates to CASSEVGGEWAEAFF.

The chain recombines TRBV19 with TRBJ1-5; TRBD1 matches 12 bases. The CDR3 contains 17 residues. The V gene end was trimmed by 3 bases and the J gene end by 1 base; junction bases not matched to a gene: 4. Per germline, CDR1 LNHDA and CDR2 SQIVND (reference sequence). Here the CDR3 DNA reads TGTGCCAGTAGTATGGGGACAGGGGGCCCAAGCAATCAGCCCCAGCATTTT. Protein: CASSMGTGGPSNQPQHF.

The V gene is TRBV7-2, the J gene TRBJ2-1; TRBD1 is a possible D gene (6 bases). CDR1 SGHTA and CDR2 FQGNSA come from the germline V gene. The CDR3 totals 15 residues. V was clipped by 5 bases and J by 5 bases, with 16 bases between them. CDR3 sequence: CASSQSWGPNNEQFF. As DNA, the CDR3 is TGTGCCAGCAGCCAGTCTTGGGGGCCGAACAATGAGCAGTTCTTC.

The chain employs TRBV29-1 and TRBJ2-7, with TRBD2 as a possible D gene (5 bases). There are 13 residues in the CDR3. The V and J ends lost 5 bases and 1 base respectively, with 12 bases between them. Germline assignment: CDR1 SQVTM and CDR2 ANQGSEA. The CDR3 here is CSVNGVRSYEQYF. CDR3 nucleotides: TGCAGCGTTAACGGGGTACGGTCCTACGAGCAGTACTTC.

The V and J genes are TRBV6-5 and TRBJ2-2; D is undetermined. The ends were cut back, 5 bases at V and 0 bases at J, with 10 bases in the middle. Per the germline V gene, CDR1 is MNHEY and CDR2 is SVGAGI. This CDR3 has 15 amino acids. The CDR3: CASSVMGSNTGELFF. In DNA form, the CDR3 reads TGTGCCAGCAGTGTCATGGGCTCGAACACCGGGGAGCTGTTTTTT.

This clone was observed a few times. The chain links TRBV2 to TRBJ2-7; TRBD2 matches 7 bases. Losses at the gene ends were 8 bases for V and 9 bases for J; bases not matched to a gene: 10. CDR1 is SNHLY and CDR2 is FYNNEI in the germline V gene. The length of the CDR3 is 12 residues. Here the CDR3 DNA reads TGTGCCAGCCGCCGACTAGCCTATGGGCAGTACTTC. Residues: CASRRLAYGQYF.

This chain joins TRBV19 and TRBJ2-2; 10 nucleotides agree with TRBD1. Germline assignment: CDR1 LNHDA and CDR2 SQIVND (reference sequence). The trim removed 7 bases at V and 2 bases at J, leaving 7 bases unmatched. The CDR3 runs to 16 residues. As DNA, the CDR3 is TGTGCCAGTACCCCGAGGGACAGGGGAAACACCGGGGAGCTGTTTTTT. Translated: CASTPRDRGNTGELFF.

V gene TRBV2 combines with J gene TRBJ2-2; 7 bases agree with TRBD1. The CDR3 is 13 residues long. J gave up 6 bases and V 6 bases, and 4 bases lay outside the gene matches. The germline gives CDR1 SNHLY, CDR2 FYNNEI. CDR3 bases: TGTGCCAGCAGGGCCGGACAGGCCGGGGAGCTGTTTTTT. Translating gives CASRAGQAGELFF.